These T cell receptor beta chains were read from a single sample in a study of shared clonotypes between healthy human individuals. Some clones are missing from TCRdb's copy, which holds only in-frame ones; the method was immunoSEQ multiplex PCR. This table has around 1.9 million clones, just over 90% appearing once. Input material: naive CD8+ T cells from PBMCs. Receptors were obtained from a man aged 18 to 29 in good health. Some clones in this sample may be carry-over from other donors' samples. CDR3s include the opening cysteine and the closing phenylalanine or tryptophan. A D gene is named only where the DNA matches it firmly. Clone size is stated in some rows and not others, as once, few, many or a class when expanded.

clone_size,v_call,d_call,j_call,cdr3_nt,cdr3_aa
NA,TRBV11-2,TRBD2,TRBJ2-1,TGTGCCAGCAGCTCATCCGACAGGGCCAGCGGGAGGAAGAATGAGCAGTTCTTC,CASSSSDRASGRKNEQFF
NA,TRBV13,NA,TRBJ1-2,TGTGCCAGCAGCTTAGCCGGGGCAGGGGAATGGAACTATGGCTACACCTTC,CASSLAGAGEWNYGYTF
NA,TRBV11-2,TRBD1,TRBJ2-7,TGTGCCAGCAGCTCCGGACAGGGGGCCCCCTACGAGCAGTACTTC,CASSSGQGAPYEQYF
NA,TRBV11-3,NA,TRBJ2-1,TGTGCCAGCAGCTTAACCAGGAACAATGAGCAGTTCTTC,CASSLTRNNEQFF
NA,TRBV6-1,NA,TRBJ1-1,TGTGCCAGCAGTGAAGGAGCCCCGAACACTGAAGCTTTCTTT,CASSEGAPNTEAFF
NA,TRBV4-3,NA,TRBJ2-7,TGCGCCAGCAGCCATGACGCGGGCGAGCAGTACTTC,CASSHDAGEQYF
few,TRBV19,NA,TRBJ2-1,TGTGCCAGTAGTGCGACGGGAGTAGGGTTAGATGAGCAGTTCTTC,CASSATGVGLDEQFF
NA,TRBV4-1,NA,TRBJ1-2,TGCGCCAGCAGCCAAGGAACACTGGCTAACTATGGCTACACCTTC,CASSQGTLANYGYTF
NA,TRBV4-3,NA,TRBJ2-1,TGCGCCAGCAGCCAAAACTACAATGAGCAGTTCTTC,CASSQNYNEQFF
NA,TRBV14,TRBD1,TRBJ2-3,TGTGCCAGCAGCCCCAAGGGCAGGGGGACCACAGATACGCAGTATTTT,CASSPKGRGTTDTQYF
NA,TRBV6-6,TRBD2,TRBJ2-7,TGTGCCAGCGGGGAGGGGAGCTCCTACGAGCAGTACTTC,CASGEGSSYEQYF
NA,TRBV9,NA,TRBJ1-5,TGTGCCAGCAGCCCGACGTTCGGGATGCAGCCCCAGCATTTT,CASSPTFGMQPQHF
NA,TRBV9,TRBD1,TRBJ1-4,TGTGCCAGCAGCGCGACAGGGCAAAGTGAAAAACTGTTTTTT,CASSATGQSEKLFF
NA,TRBV5-4,TRBD2,TRBJ2-7,TGTGCCAGCAGCTTATGGCGGGAGGGGGACGGCGAGCAGTACTTC,CASSLWREGDGEQYF
once,TRBV20-1,NA,TRBJ2-7,TGCAGTGCGCAATCCCCAGAAAACCAGTACTTC,CSAQSPENQYF
once,TRBV9,TRBD2,TRBJ2-7,TGTGCCAGCAGCGTAGGTCTAGCGGGAGGGTACTACGAGCAGTACTTC,CASSVGLAGGYYEQYF
NA,TRBV29-1,NA,TRBJ2-1,TGCAGCGTGGAATACTACGATTACAATGAGCAGTTCTTC,CSVEYYDYNEQFF
NA,TRBV13,NA,TRBJ2-1,TGTGCCAGCAGCCTGGGGGGGACAGAGCAGTTCTTC,CASSLGGTEQFF
NA,TRBV28,NA,TRBJ2-5,TGTGCCAGCACCACTAGGTACCAAGAGACCCAGTACTTC,CASTTRYQETQYF
NA,TRBV9,NA,TRBJ2-5,TGTGCCAGCAGCGCCCGGGACATGGGCCAAGAGACCCAGTACTTC,CASSARDMGQETQYF
NA,TRBV6-1,NA,TRBJ1-1,TGTGCCAGCAGGGCAGGGCCAGCTGAAGCTTTCTTT,CASRAGPAEAFF
once,TRBV10-3,TRBD1,TRBJ2-7,TGTGCCATCAGTGACAGGGGGACCTACGAGCAGTACTTC,CAISDRGTYEQYF
NA,TRBV5-6,NA,TRBJ2-5,TGTGCCAGCAGCTTATTCGGGGACCAGTACTTC,CASSLFGDQYF
NA,TRBV4-2,TRBD2,TRBJ2-7,TGTGCCAGCAGCCAACTCCAGCGGGGGACCTACGAGCAGTACTTC,CASSQLQRGTYEQYF
NA,TRBV6-7,NA,TRBJ1-4,TGTGCCAGCACCAGCTGCTTGTGGGCCTTCCGTGAAAAACTGTTTTTT,CASTSCLWAFREKLFF
NA,TRBV25-1,TRBD2,TRBJ2-2,TGTGCCAGCAGTGAATACGCGGGAGGGCCCGGGGAGCTGTTTTTT,CASSEYAGGPGELFF
NA,TRBV28,NA,TRBJ2-7,TGTGCCAGCAGTTTCAATAGGGCTGCCGAGCAGTACTTC,CASSFNRAAEQYF
NA,TRBV13,NA,TRBJ2-5,TGTGCCAGCAGCAGTCCTGACAGGTACCAAGAGACCCAGTACTTC,CASSSPDRYQETQYF
once,TRBV5-1,NA,TRBJ1-1,TGCGCCAGCAGCTTGGCCGGCGGGGTTTCCACTGAAGCTTTCTTT,CASSLAGGVSTEAFF
NA,TRBV19,NA,TRBJ2-2,TGTGCCAGTACAAGCGCCGGGGAGCTGTTTTTT,CASTSAGELFF
NA,TRBV6-5,NA,TRBJ2-7,TGTGCCAGCAGTCAGAGTCGAACAGAAACCTACGAGCAGTACTTC,CASSQSRTETYEQYF
NA,TRBV6-6,NA,TRBJ1-5,TGTGCCAGCAGTTATCCCCGGGAGTCTCAGCCCCAGCATTTT,CASSYPRESQPQHF
NA,TRBV30,NA,TRBJ1-2,TGTGCCTGGAGTGTAAGATGGGGGGACGGCTACACCTTC,CAWSVRWGDGYTF